The present TCR beta chain was sequenced within a study of cytomegalovirus exposure and HLA in healthy donors. Background on the study: Counted in an early data release were tens of millions of unique TCRs from HLA-typed donors.

The V gene lost 6 bases and the J gene lost 10 bases, with 21 bases spanning the gap. The germline V gene encodes CDR1 MNHEY and CDR2 SVGAGI. The CDR3 runs 14 residues. Overall study results and limits: Donors were assumed by presence/absence analyses to have roughly uniform sequencing depth. One variant, a missense change in DCLRE1C, was linked in a later analysis to TCR beta V- and J-gene trimming. Some V segments (TRBV6-2 and TRBV6-3 among them) were excluded as indistinguishable.

Points on this clone: Its specificity is unknown.

Primers for the PCR totalled 60 Vbeta and 13 Jbeta. TCRdb keeps only in-frame clones here, not all; method: immunoSEQ multiplex PCR. The sample consists of some 120,000 clones, roughly 71% of them appearing once. The chain carries TRBV6-5 and TRBJ1-1; tentative D call: TRBD1 (6 bases). The material sequenced was PBMCs. This clonotype originated in a woman aged 45-65 years in good health and CMV-seropositive. Here the CDR3 DNA reads TGTGCCAGCAGCCGACAACAGGGTGGAGGATCAGCTTTCTTT. It codes for CASSRQQGGGSAFF.